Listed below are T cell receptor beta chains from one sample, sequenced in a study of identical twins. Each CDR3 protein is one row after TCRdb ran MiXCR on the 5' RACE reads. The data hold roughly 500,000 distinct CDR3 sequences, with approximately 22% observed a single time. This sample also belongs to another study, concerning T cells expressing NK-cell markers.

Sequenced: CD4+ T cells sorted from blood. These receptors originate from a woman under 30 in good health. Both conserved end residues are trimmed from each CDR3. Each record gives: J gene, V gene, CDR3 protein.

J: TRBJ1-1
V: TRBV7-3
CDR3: ASSSGTGREAF

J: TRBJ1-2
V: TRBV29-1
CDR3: SVLPHEPYGYT

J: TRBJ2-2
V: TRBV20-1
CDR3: SAELAPTGELF

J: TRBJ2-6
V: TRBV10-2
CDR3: ASSEDRAGANVLT

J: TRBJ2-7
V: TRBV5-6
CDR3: ASSLLTYEQY

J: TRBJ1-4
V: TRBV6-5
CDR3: ASSYSGTANEKLF

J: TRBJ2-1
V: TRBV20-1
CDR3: SATRTGVHNEQF

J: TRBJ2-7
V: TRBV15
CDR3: ATSRETSGWPLWQY

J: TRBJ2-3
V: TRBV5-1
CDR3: ASSRTGTSGTDTQY

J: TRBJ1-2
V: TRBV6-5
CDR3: ASSYSLPGRYGYT

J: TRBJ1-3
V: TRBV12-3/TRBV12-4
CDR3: ASSTRGVSGNTIY

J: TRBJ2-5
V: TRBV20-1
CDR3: SALDTPETQY

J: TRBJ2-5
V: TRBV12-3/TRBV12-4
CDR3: ASSRSGGFRETQY

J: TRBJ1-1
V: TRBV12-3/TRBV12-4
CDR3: ASGQGGTEAF

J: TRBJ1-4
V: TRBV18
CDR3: ASSRVATNEKLF

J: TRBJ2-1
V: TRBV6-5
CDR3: ASRTRPGLLLVNEQF

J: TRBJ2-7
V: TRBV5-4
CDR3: ASSPSREREQY

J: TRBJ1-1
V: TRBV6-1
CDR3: AGSGTGITEAF

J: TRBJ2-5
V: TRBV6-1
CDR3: ASSRGPEETQY

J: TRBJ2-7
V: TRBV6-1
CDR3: ASSERGSGDTGY

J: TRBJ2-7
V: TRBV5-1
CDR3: ASAAEGAPSYEQY

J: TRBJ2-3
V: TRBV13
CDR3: ASSPPGTRYTDTQY

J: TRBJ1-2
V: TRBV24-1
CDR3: ATSDPKADQLYYGYT

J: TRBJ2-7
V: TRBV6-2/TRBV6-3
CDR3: ASRRTVREQY

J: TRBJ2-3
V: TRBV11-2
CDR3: ASSLGELGSGVADTQY

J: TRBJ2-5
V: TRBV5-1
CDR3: ASSLAVSAVRETQY

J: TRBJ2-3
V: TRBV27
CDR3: ASVGDTQY

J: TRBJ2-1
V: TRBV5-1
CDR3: ASGGLAGYNEQF

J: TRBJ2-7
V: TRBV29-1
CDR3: SVAWTSGRVYEQY

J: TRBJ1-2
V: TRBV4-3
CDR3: ASSQGGDGYT

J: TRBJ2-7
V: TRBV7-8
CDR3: ASSLATGPLEQY

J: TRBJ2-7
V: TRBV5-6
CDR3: ASSLGTLPNYEQY

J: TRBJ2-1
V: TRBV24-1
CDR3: ATSDPRGGQYNEQF

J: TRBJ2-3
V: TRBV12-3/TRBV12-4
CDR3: ASSLETDTQY

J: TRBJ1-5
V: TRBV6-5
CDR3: ASSYEGYNQPQH

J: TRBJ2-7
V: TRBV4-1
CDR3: ASSQETYYEQY

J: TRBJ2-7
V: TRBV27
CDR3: ASSSLGASAYEQY

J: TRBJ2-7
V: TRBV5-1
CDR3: ASSRDRGHDEQY

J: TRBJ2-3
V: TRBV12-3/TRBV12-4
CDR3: ASRSSGSTDTQY

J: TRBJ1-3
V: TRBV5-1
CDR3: ASSLDDSNTIY

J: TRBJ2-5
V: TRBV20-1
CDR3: SVTPASSRIQETQY

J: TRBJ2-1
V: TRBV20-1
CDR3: SPRDRGKNEQF

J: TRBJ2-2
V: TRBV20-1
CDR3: SAPGQPNTGELF